The sequence of this T cell receptor beta chain was determined in a study of blood T cell repertoires in COVID-19. Study-level background: Whether acute or convalescent, the COVID-19 samples came from the United States, Italy and Spain. The cDNA or gDNA used as material had been derived from T cells, B-cell-depleted T cells, or PBMCs.

Study processing details: Nucleated cell number was recorded as an estimate derived from reference gene primer amplification. Profiled with immunoSEQ multiplex PCR; TCRdb holds only in-frame clones, not every one. V, J and clone size are taken as reported in that table, and D and trimming were inferred from the DNA itself. This table has 85,000 to 100,000 clones, about 86% appearing once. This CDR3 comprises 14 residues. With 4 bases removed from V and 0 bases from J, the gap between germline ends came to 10 bases. In germline, CDR1 is SGHTS, CDR2 YDEGEE. J is TRBJ1-1 and V is TRBV5-8; D remains ambiguous. This TCR was sampled from a woman aged 55 to 70 in a cohort sampled during active or convalescent COVID-19. Sequencing input: peripheral blood. The CDR3, as DNA: TGTGCCAGCAGCCTGGGCGGGGTGAACACTGAAGCTTTCTTT. This gives the protein CASSLGGVNTEAFF. The variable domain in full, with the rest retrieved from reference TRBV5-8 and TRBJ1-1, is EAGVTQSPTHLIKTRGQQATLRCSPISGHTSVYWYQQALGLGLQFLLWYDEGEERNRGNFPPRFSGRQFPNYSSELNVNALELEDSALYLCASSLGGVNTEAFFGQGTRLTVV.